The clone carrying this TCR beta chain showed up just once. Its target is unknown. Using immunoSEQ multiplex PCR, the repertoire was profiled, and TCRdb retains in-frame clones only, with some absent. The table records roughly 170,000 clones, approximately 84% of them present only once. This entry is derived from a study of cytotoxic CD8 clonotypes in ibrutinib-treated CLL. Study in general: Enrolment comprised around twelve relapsed/refractory and some 15 treatment-naive patients; 17 to 18 were IGHV unmutated. After a median of about 70 months, about 15 patients stayed remitted and around twelve progressed; responses had been partial in approximately 24 and complete in 2. Whole-study results and caveats: Public clonotypes occurred uncommonly; on treatment, they contracted or remained stable. Clonality was elevated at ibrutinib response and had returned toward baseline at progression.

The sequencing used PBMCs, collected after 24 months of ibrutinib treatment. The clonotype was recovered from a human donor with chronic lymphocytic leukemia.

The CDR3 DNA follows: TGTGCCAGCAGCGCCCTGTATTTGAAACCGAACACTGAAGCTTTCTTT. Translated: CASSALYLKPNTEAFF. The chain uses TRBV7-2 and TRBJ1-1; D not certain. CDR3 length equals 16 residues. Trimming left V 5 bases short and J 1 base short, with 17 bases between. CDR1 is SGHTA and CDR2 is FQGNSA in the germline V gene.